One and the same sample provided the 17 T cell receptor beta chains below, sequenced in a study of Ad26.COV2.S vaccination and SARS-CoV-2 variants. Clones were sequenced by immunoSEQ multiplex PCR, and TCRdb holds only the in-frame ones, with some missing. The data hold about 400,000 clones, with about 92% observed a single time. Documented treatment: some 19 received Ad26.COV2.S at low or high dose, single or two shots; 5 received placebo; per-sample allocation not given. Day 63 after the first vaccine or placebo injection was the time point for sampling. This sample comprised peripheral blood, obtained in a trial of Ad26.COV2.S vaccine versus placebo. The receptor source for this set is a person aged 18-65 years who received the Ad26.COV2.S COVID-19 vaccine or a placebo.

This chain connects TRBV11-3 to TRBJ2-1; 16 bases are shared with TRBD2. In germline, CDR1 is SGHNT, CDR2 YENEEA. Germline trimming cut 2 bases from V and 4 bases from J; bases unmatched to any gene: 11. This CDR3 contains 20 residues. CDR3 nucleotide sequence: TGTGCCAGCAGCTTAAGGGGAAATCCGGGACTAGCGGGGGGGTACAATGAGCAGTTCTTC. It is translated as CASSLRGNPGLAGGYNEQFF.

This clone appeared once. The chain joins TRBV7-2 to TRBJ2-2; 11 bases map to TRBD2. The V and J ends lost 6 bases and 8 bases, in that order; junction bases with no gene match: 11. The CDR3 sequence is 16 residues long. Germline CDR1 reads SGHTA; CDR2 reads FQGNSA. The CDR3 is CASSFLGTSGGGELFF. CDR3 DNA sequence: TGTGCCAGCAGTTTCCTGGGGACTAGCGGTGGGGGGGAGCTGTTTTTT.

V is TRBV7-8 and J is TRBJ2-7; TRBD1 aligns across 7 bases. The V and J ends lost 5 bases and 1 base, in that order; junction bases with no gene match: 5. The germline V gene has CDR1 SGHVS and CDR2 FQNEAQ. The CDR3 is 14 residues long. The CDR3 here is CASSVHRGSYEQYF. The CDR3, as DNA: TGTGCCAGCAGCGTTCACAGGGGTTCCTACGAGCAGTACTTC.

The count of this clone is one. The chain has TRBV4-3 and TRBJ2-2; D gene unclear. The CDR3 covers 15 residues. V gave up 0 bases and J gave up 3 bases, with 8 bases separating them. CDR1 and CDR2 (germline): LGHNA, YSLEER. This chain's CDR3 is CASSQEAGHTGELFF. The CDR3, as DNA: TGCGCCAGCAGCCAAGAGGCAGGTCACACCGGGGAGCTGTTTTTT.

V gene TRBV2 combines with J gene TRBJ2-3; 9 bases align to TRBD1. Germline V lookup: CDR1 SNHLY, CDR2 FYNNEI. There are 13 residues in the CDR3. V shed 8 bases and J 4 bases; nucleotides not matched to a gene: 4. The chain's CDR3 is CASWGQGSDTQYF. In DNA, the CDR3 is TGTGCCAGCTGGGGACAGGGATCAGATACGCAGTATTTT.

This clone was seen a few times. This chain uses TRBV7-9 with TRBJ2-7; D is possibly TRBD1 (5 bases). This CDR3 is built from 16 residues. CDR1 and CDR2 (germline): SEHNR, FQNEAQ (reference sequence). V dropped 1 base and J dropped 2 bases, with 15 bases sitting between them. Here the CDR3 reads CASSLGTGRKPYEQYF. CDR3 DNA: TGTGCCAGCAGCTTAGGAACAGGACGTAAGCCCTACGAGCAGTACTTC.

The rearrangement joins TRBV19 to TRBJ1-2; D may be TRBD1 (5 bases). This CDR3 spans 14 amino acids. V lost 7 bases, J lost 0 bases, and 12 bases lay in between. Germline assignment: CDR1 LNHDA and CDR2 SQIVND (reference sequence). In DNA form, the CDR3 reads TGTGCCAGTAAACTCAGGGAGCCTAACTATGGCTACACCTTC. Protein: CASKLREPNYGYTF.

This chain links TRBV5-1 with TRBJ1-1; 8 bases are shared with TRBD1. The CDR3 contains 14 residues. Germline assignment: CDR1 SGHRS and CDR2 YFSETQ. The ends lost 4 bases at V and 4 bases at J; junction bases unmatched: 6. CDR3 sequence reads: CASSGDRKTTEAFF. In DNA, the CDR3 is TGCGCCAGCAGCGGGGACAGGAAAACCACTGAAGCTTTCTTT. The full variable domain, in which reference TRBV5-1 and TRBJ1-1 provide the parts outside the CDR3, is KAGVTQTPRYLIKTRGQQVTLSCSPISGHRSVSWYQQTPGQGLQFLFEYFSETQRNKGNFPGRFSGRQFSNSRSEMNVSTLELGDSALYLCASSGDRKTTEAFFGQGTRLTVV.

The chain couples TRBV7-2 to TRBJ2-5; 8 bases fit TRBD2. Germline values: CDR1 SGHTA, CDR2 FQGNSA. The length of the CDR3 is 15 residues. After removal of 4 bases from V and 5 bases from J, the junction contained 9 bases not matched to a gene. CDR3 amino acids: CASSSPGGPSETQYF. In DNA, the CDR3 is TGTGCCAGCAGCTCCCCGGGGGGGCCGTCCGAGACCCAGTACTTC.

The V gene is TRBV13, the J gene TRBJ2-3; D might be TRBD2 (6 bases). Germline V gene data show CDR1 as PRHDT and CDR2 as FYEKMQ (reference sequence). Trimming removed 2 bases at V and 0 bases at J, with 9 bases between. CDR3 length equals 15 residues. The CDR3 DNA follows: TGTGCCAGCAGCTTATATGGGGGGAGCACAGATACGCAGTATTTT. Encoded protein: CASSLYGGSTDTQYF. Full variable domain (remainder filled in from reference TRBV13 and TRBJ2-3): AAGVIQSPRHLIKEKRETATLKCYPIPRHDTVYWYQQGPGQDPQFLISFYEKMQSDKGSIPDRFSAQQFSDYHSELNMSSLELGDSALYFCASSLYGGSTDTQYFGPGTRLTVL.

The chain employs TRBV12-5 and TRBJ2-2; the D gene is possibly TRBD1 (6 bases). The germline V gene encodes CDR1 LGHNT and CDR2 FRNRAP. This CDR3 region has 15 residues. V dropped 3 bases and J dropped 1 base, with 9 bases sitting between them. CDR3 bases: TGTGCTAGTGGTTTATGGGACATGAACACCGGGGAGCTGTTTTTT. It encodes CASGLWDMNTGELFF.

The chain recombines TRBV5-1 with TRBJ2-3; 7 nucleotides line up with TRBD1. Unmatched junction bases numbered 3, after V lost 3 bases and J lost 2 bases. Germline V gene data show CDR1 as SGHRS and CDR2 as YFSETQ. The CDR3 is 14 amino acids. CDR3 nucleotide sequence: TGCGCCAGCAGCTCGGGACAGTACACAGATACGCAGTATTTT. It codes for CASSSGQYTDTQYF. The full variable domain, its missing parts supplied by reference TRBV5-1 and TRBJ2-3, is KAGVTQTPRYLIKTRGQQVTLSCSPISGHRSVSWYQQTPGQGLQFLFEYFSETQRNKGNFPGRFSGRQFSNSRSEMNVSTLELGDSALYLCASSSGQYTDTQYFGPGTRLTVL.

The chain has TRBV28 and TRBJ2-7, with no clear D. V was shortened by 6 bases and J by 2 bases, with 17 bases between the two germline ends. Germline-derived CDR1 and CDR2 are MDHEN and SYDVKM. The CDR3 is made up of 15 amino acids. CDR3 bases: TGTGCCAGCAGCCCTACCGGGCCTGGGCCCTACGAGCAGTACTTC. As protein: CASSPTGPGPYEQYF.

The chain carries TRBV20-1 and TRBJ2-1, with no clear D. CDR3 length: 11 residues. In germline, CDR1 is DFQATT, CDR2 SNEGSKA (reference sequence). Trimming left V 4 bases short and J 4 bases short, with 5 bases between. DNA for the CDR3: TGCAGTGCTACGGGTTACAATGAGCAGTTCTTC. Translation: CSATGYNEQFF.

The V and J genes are TRBV7-2 and TRBJ1-2, with D tentatively TRBD1 (5 bases). There are 15 residues in the CDR3. Between the trimmed V and J ends, which lost 1 base and 4 bases, there was a span of 13 bases. The germline V gene has CDR1 SGHTA and CDR2 FQGNSA. CDR3 loop: CASSLVGRESYGYTF. CDR3 sequence (DNA): TGTGCCAGCAGCTTAGTAGGCAGGGAAAGCTATGGCTACACCTTC.

The chain couples TRBV30 to TRBJ2-1; D gene unclear. This CDR3 comprises 14 residues. Trimming removed 4 bases at V and 5 bases at J, with 15 bases between. From germline, CDR1 is GTSNPN and CDR2 SVGIG (reference sequence). The CDR3 coding sequence is TGTGCCTGGATTGGTCAGAGACTTCACAATGAGCAGTTCTTC. Protein product: CAWIGQRLHNEQFF.

The rearrangement uses TRBV4-3 and TRBJ1-2; possible D gene TRBD1, 5 bases. Germline V gene lookup returns CDR1 LGHNA and CDR2 YSLEER. Trimming pared 1 base from V and 5 bases from J, leaving 14 bases between. The CDR3 is 15 residues long. The CDR3 DNA reads TGCGCCAGCAGCCAAGGGAATAGGGACGGGTATGGCTACACCTTC. Its protein is CASSQGNRDGYGYTF.